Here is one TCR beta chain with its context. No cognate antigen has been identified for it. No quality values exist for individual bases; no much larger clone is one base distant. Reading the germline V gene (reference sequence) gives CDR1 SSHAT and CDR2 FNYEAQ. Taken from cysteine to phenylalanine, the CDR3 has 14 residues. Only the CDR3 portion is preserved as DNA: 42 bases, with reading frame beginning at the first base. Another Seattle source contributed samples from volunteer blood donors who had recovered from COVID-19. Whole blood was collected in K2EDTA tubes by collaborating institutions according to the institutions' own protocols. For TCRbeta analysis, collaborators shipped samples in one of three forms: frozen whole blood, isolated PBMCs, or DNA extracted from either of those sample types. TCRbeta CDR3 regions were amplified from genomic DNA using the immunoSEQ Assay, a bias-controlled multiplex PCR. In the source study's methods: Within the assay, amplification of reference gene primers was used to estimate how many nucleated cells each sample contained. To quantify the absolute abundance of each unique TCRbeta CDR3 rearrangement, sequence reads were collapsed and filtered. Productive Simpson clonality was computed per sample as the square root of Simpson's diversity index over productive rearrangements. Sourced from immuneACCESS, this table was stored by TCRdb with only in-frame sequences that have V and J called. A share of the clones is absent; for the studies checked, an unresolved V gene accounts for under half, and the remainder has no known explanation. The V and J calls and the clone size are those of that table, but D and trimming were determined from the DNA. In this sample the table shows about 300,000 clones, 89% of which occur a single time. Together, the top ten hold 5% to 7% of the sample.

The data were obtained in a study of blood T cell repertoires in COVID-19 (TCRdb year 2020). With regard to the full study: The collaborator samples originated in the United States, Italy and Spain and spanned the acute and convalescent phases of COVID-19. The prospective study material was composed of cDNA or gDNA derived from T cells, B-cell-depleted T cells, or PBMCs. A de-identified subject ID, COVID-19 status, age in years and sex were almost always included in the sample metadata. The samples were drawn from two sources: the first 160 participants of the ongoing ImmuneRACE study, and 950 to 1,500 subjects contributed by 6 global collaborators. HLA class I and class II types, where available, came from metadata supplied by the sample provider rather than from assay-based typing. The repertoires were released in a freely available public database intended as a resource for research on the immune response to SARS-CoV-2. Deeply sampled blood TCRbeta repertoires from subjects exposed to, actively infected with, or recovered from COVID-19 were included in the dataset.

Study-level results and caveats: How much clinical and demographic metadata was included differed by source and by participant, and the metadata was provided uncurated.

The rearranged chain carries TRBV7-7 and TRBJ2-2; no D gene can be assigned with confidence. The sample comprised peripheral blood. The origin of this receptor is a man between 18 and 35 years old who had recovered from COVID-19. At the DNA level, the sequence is TGTGCTACCTCCCTCGCACAGAACACCGGGGAGCTGTTTTTT. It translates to CATSLAQNTGELFF.